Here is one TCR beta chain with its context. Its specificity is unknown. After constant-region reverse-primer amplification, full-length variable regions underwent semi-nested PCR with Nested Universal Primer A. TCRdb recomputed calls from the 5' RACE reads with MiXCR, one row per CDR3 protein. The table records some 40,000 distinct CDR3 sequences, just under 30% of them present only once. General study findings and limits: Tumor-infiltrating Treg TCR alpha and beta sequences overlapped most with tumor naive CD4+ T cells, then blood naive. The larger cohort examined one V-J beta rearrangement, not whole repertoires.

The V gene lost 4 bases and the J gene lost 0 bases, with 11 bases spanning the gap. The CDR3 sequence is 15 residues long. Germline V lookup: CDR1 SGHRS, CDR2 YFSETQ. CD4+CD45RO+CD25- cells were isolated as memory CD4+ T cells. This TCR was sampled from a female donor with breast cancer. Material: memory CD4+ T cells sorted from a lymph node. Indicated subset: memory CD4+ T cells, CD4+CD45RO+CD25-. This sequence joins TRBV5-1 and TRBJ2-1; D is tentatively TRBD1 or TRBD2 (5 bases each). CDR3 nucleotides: TGCGCCAGCAGCGAGGGACGGGTCTCCTACAATGAGCAGTTCTTC. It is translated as CASSEGRVSYNEQFF.